The entry below gives a single T cell receptor (beta chain) sequence along with its context. Primed by a sample-barcoded 5' primer and a J-beta primer mix, a second PCR proceeded for roughly 6 to 12 cycles. TCRdb processed the 5' RACE reads anew with MiXCR; each CDR3 protein has one entry. The sample includes about 640,000 distinct CDR3 sequences, 45% to 65% seen only once; the top ten take 35% to 40%. The length of the CDR3 is 16 residues. The V gene's germline CDR1 is SGHTA and CDR2 FQGNSA. This sample is drawn from a study of blood T cells in healthy people across ages. The sequencing sample was made of blood. The TCR was taken from a man aged 60 to 75 in good health. The chain has TRBV7-2 and TRBJ2-5; D possibly corresponds to TRBD1 (6 bases). The J call may be wrong; the DNA end is better matched by TRBJ2-7. CDR3 sequence (DNA): TGTGCCAGCAGCTTAGATTTCCACAGGGTTCGGCTCGAGCAGTACTTC. This translates into CASSLDFHRVRLEQYF.